The clone carrying this TCR beta chain has a handful of counts. Its specificity is unknown. Oncomine TCR Beta short-read sequencing was applied to DNA from cultured CD4+ T cells. Researchers extracted genomic DNA from CD4+ T cells that had been cultured. TCRdb fed the PCR reads into MiXCR, producing one record per CDR3 protein. Here the sample spans about 10,000 distinct CDR3 sequences, 32% being singletons. The CDR3 runs to 17 residues. The germline V gene has CDR1 LNHDA and CDR2 SQIVND (reference sequence). The ends lost 6 bases at V and 2 bases at J; junction bases unmatched: 9. The data derive from a study of vaccination and CD4 T cells after COVID-19. Treatment indicated: roughly 11-day PBMC culture with coronavirus spike peptide pools or control peptides (ViraFEST assay). ViraFEST used peptide pools to expand antigen-specific T cells before TCR sequencing. Negative selection separated CD4+ T cells from approximately 11-day cultures.

The material sequenced was CD4+ T cells from blood, cultured in vitro, taken after SARS-CoV-2 vaccination. This TCR was recovered from a human donor who had recovered from COVID-19. This rearrangement joins TRBV19 to TRBJ2-6; 8 bases line up with TRBD1. CDR3 in amino acids: CASRGGLQGAGANVLTF. Here the CDR3 DNA reads TGTGCCAGTAGAGGAGGTCTACAGGGGGCTGGGGCCAACGTCCTGACTTTC.